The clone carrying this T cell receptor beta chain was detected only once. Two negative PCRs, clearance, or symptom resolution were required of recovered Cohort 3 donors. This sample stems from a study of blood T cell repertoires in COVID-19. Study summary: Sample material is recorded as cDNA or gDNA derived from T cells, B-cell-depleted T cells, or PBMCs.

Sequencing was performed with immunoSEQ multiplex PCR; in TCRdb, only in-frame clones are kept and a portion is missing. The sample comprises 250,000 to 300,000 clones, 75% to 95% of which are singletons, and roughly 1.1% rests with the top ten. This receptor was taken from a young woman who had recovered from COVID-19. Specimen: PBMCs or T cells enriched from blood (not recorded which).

The CDR3 nucleotides read TGTGCCAGCAGCTTGGCCCGGGGGAGCAGCTCCTACAATGAGCAGTTCTTC. It yields the protein CASSLARGSSSYNEQFF. The chain couples TRBV5-4 to TRBJ2-1; perhaps TRBD2 as D (6 bases). V dropped 0 bases and J dropped 0 bases, with 13 bases sitting between them. Per germline, CDR1 SGHNT and CDR2 YYREEE (reference sequence). The CDR3 covers 17 residues.